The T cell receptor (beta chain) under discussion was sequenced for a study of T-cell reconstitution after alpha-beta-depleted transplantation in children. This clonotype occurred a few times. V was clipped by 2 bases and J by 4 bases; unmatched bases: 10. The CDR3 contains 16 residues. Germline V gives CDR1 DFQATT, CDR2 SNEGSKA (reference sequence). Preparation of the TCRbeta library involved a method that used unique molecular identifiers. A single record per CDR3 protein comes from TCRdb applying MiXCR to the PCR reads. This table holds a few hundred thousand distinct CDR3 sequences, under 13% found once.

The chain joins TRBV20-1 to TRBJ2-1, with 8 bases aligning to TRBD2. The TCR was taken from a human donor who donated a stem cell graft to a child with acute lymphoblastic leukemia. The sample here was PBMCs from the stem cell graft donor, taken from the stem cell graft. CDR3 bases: TGCAGTGCTAGAATTTTCGGAGCGGGAGCTTACAATGAGCAGTTCTTC. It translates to CSARIFGAGAYNEQFF.